The rows below give T cell receptor beta chains drawn from one sample of a study of early stage breast cancer tumors. Profiling relied on immunoSEQ multiplex PCR, and the TCRdb table lists in-frame clones only, not all of them. Of fewer than 30,000 clones listed, about 80% are singletons. Sequencing was done on a sample of blood. The receptors were gathered from a person between 60 and 70 years old with breast cancer. CDR3s include the opening cysteine and the closing phenylalanine or tryptophan. A D gene is named only where the DNA matches it firmly. Clone size is shown for a subset of rows, as once, few, many or a class of expanded clone.

NA,TRBD2,TRBV25-1,TRBJ2-1,TGTGCCAGCAGTGAGCCTAGCGGGAGGGGGAACAATGAGCAGTTCTTC,CASSEPSGRGNNEQFF
few,NA,TRBV6-1,TRBJ2-1,TGTGCCAGCAGTGAAGCGCCTTTCAGGGTTGAGCAGTTCTTC,CASSEAPFRVEQFF
NA,NA,TRBV6-6,TRBJ2-7,TGTGCCAGCAGTTATGCCGCCGGGAGCTCCTACGAGCAGTACTTC,CASSYAAGSSYEQYF
NA,TRBD1,TRBV18,TRBJ1-2,TGTGCCAGCTCACCCGACAGGGAGGCTGGTGGCTACACCTTC,CASSPDREAGGYTF
NA,TRBD2,TRBV5-4,TRBJ2-1,TGTGCCAGCAGCTTGGATATCGCGGGAGGTTACAATGAGCAGTTCTTC,CASSLDIAGGYNEQFF
NA,TRBD1,TRBV5-1,TRBJ2-5,TGCGCCAGCACCCTTGACAGGGCTTACCAAGAGACCCAGTACTTC,CASTLDRAYQETQYF
NA,TRBD2,TRBV5-5,TRBJ2-1,TGTGCCAGCACCCTCATCCGACCTAGCGGGAGCAATGAGCAGTTCTTC,CASTLIRPSGSNEQFF
medium-sized,TRBD1,TRBV18,TRBJ2-7,TGTGCCAGCTCGCCCCGGGACAGGGCTAACGAGCAGTACTTC,CASSPRDRANEQYF
NA,TRBD2,TRBV12-5,TRBJ2-1,TGTGCTAGTGGTCCTAGCGGGGGGGATGAGCAGTTCTTC,CASGPSGGDEQFF
NA,NA,TRBV29-1,TRBJ1-1,TGCAGCGTTCTTATACAGGGAAACACTGAAGCTTTCTTT,CSVLIQGNTEAFF
NA,TRBD2,TRBV19,TRBJ2-2,TGTGCCAGTAGTAAGGGGACTAGCGGGAGGGCGAACACCGGGGAGCTGTTTTTT,CASSKGTSGRANTGELFF
NA,TRBD1,TRBV7-6,TRBJ1-2,TGTGCCAGCAGCTTAGAGGGGGCGCGAGGCTACACCTTC,CASSLEGARGYTF
NA,NA,TRBV11-3,TRBJ1-1,TGTGCCAGCAGCTTAGATTACGGGGCTGAAGCTTTCTTT,CASSLDYGAEAFF
NA,NA,TRBV14,TRBJ2-3,TGTGCCAGCAGGAGCGGAAGCACAGATACGCAGTATTTT,CASRSGSTDTQYF
NA,TRBD2,TRBV5-8,TRBJ2-3,TGTGCCAGCAGCCTGTCTAGCGGGAGGCCGACAGATACGCAGTATTTT,CASSLSSGRPTDTQYF
NA,NA,TRBV5-6,TRBJ1-2,TGTGCCAGCAGCTTGGAAGAGCTTTCGGGGGGCTACACCTTC,CASSLEELSGGYTF
NA,NA,TRBV10-3,TRBJ1-5,TGTGCCATCAGGGACAGCTCGGAGCGTCAGCCCCAGCATTTT,CAIRDSSERQPQHF
NA,NA,TRBV7-9,TRBJ1-5,TGTGCCAGCAGCCAGGGGACGGCGGGCAATCAGCCCCAGCATTTT,CASSQGTAGNQPQHF
NA,NA,TRBV29-1,TRBJ1-1,TGCAGCGGAGCTAACGGGGGGGTAGGCACTGAAGCTTTCTTT,CSGANGGVGTEAFF
NA,TRBD2,TRBV4-3,TRBJ2-2,TGCGCCAGCAGCCAACTTGTGACTAGCTACACCGGGGAGCTGTTTTTT,CASSQLVTSYTGELFF
NA,NA,TRBV7-8,TRBJ2-3,TGTGCCAGCAGCTCCCGAGTGGGGGGAGCGGGCTACACAGATACGCAGTATTTT,CASSSRVGGAGYTDTQYF
NA,TRBD2,TRBV5-4,TRBJ2-7,TGTGCCAGCAGCTTCCAAGGACTAGCGGCTTCCTACGAGCAGTACTTC,CASSFQGLAASYEQYF
NA,NA,TRBV28,TRBJ1-1,TGTGCCAGCAGTTTCTTTCAGGGAGGATCCACTGAAGCTTTCTTT,CASSFFQGGSTEAFF
NA,TRBD2,TRBV29-1,TRBJ2-2,TGCAGCGTTACCTTGGGGGGAGGGTCCACCGGGGAGCTGTTTTTT,CSVTLGGGSTGELFF
NA,TRBD1,TRBV30,TRBJ1-2,TGTGCCTGGAGCGACGCCAGGGGGCTCGGCTATGGCTACACCTTC,CAWSDARGLGYGYTF
once,NA,TRBV19,TRBJ2-3,TGTGCCAGTAGTATGTTATATGCAGATACGCAGTATTTT,CASSMLYADTQYF
NA,TRBD2,TRBV19,TRBJ2-1,TGTGCCAGTAGTAAGCCCGGGACTAGCGGGAGTAGTGAGCAGTTCTTC,CASSKPGTSGSSEQFF
NA,TRBD2,TRBV28,TRBJ2-7,TGTGCCAGCGGAAGCGGGAGGGCCGGAATCTACGAGCAGTACTTC,CASGSGRAGIYEQYF
NA,NA,TRBV7-2,TRBJ2-5,TGTGCCAGCAGGATACGGCCGGAGGTCCAAGAGACCCAGTACTTC,CASRIRPEVQETQYF
NA,TRBD2,TRBV27,TRBJ2-5,TGTGCCAGCAGTCTGGGACTAGCGCCTCAAGAGACCCAGTACTTC,CASSLGLAPQETQYF
NA,TRBD1,TRBV29-1,TRBJ1-2,TGCAGCGTTGAAGGTCGGGACAGCCAGAGGAAATACTATGGCTACACCTTC,CSVEGRDSQRKYYGYTF
NA,NA,TRBV9,TRBJ1-1,TGTGCCAGCAGCGCGACACAGGGCGGGAACACTGAAGCTTTCTTT,CASSATQGGNTEAFF
NA,NA,TRBV11-1,TRBJ2-1,TGTGCCAGCAGCTTAGGTAGTACCTCCTACAATGAGCAGTTCTTC,CASSLGSTSYNEQFF
NA,TRBD1,TRBV29-1,TRBJ1-1,TGCAGCGCCAGATCAGGGGGGATGAACACTGAAGCTTTCTTT,CSARSGGMNTEAFF
once,TRBD2,TRBV5-4,TRBJ2-2,TGTGCCAGCGGATCTTTCTCGGGGGGTAACACCGGGGAGCTGTTTTTT,CASGSFSGGNTGELFF
NA,NA,TRBV6-4,TRBJ1-1,TGTGCCAGCAGTGTTTCGGTCAACACTGAAGCTTTCTTT,CASSVSVNTEAFF
NA,TRBD2,TRBV7-2,TRBJ2-5,TGTGCCAGCAGCCAAGACGGACTAGCGGAAGAGACCCAGTACTTC,CASSQDGLAEETQYF
NA,TRBD2,TRBV29-1,TRBJ2-2,TGCAGCGTTGCTAGTAGCGGGGGTCCCGGGGAGCTGTTTTTT,CSVASSGGPGELFF
once,NA,TRBV11-3,TRBJ2-5,TGTGCCAGCAGCCGGGTGGAGACCCAGTACTTC,CASSRVETQYF
NA,NA,TRBV9,TRBJ1-3,TGTGCCAGCAGCGTAGTCGATACAGTTGGAAACACCATATATTTT,CASSVVDTVGNTIYF
NA,TRBD1,TRBV30,TRBJ1-1,TGTGCCTGGCCCGGGGGGACAGGGGAGGGAGCTTTCTTT,CAWPGGTGEGAFF
NA,NA,TRBV28,TRBJ2-7,TGTGCCAGTACTTCGAATCGTCGGGGTAGGGCCTACGAGCAGTACTTC,CASTSNRRGRAYEQYF
NA,TRBD1,TRBV9,TRBJ2-5,TGTGCCAGCAGCCCACAACCGGGACAGCAAGAGACCCAGTACTTC,CASSPQPGQQETQYF
NA,NA,TRBV30,TRBJ2-7,TGTGCCTGGAGCCTTAGTACGGAGTACGAGCAGTACTTC,CAWSLSTEYEQYF
NA,TRBD2,TRBV5-1,TRBJ2-7,TGCGCCAGCAGCTTTGGGACTAGCGGAGCCTACGAGCAGTACTTC,CASSFGTSGAYEQYF
NA,NA,TRBV19,TRBJ1-5,TGTGCCAGTAGTAAGCTCAGGGAGGGTGATAGCAATCAGCCCCAGCATTTT,CASSKLREGDSNQPQHF
NA,NA,TRBV4-3,TRBJ1-5,TGCGCCAGCAGCCATGGACAGAGCAATCAGCCCCAGCATTTT,CASSHGQSNQPQHF
NA,NA,TRBV6-5,TRBJ2-7,TGTGCCAGCAGTCCCTGGGGGGGCGCGTCGTACGAGCAGTACTTC,CASSPWGGASYEQYF
NA,NA,TRBV18,TRBJ1-3,TGTGCCAGCTCACCAGAACTCCCTAGCTCTGGAAACACCATATATTTT,CASSPELPSSGNTIYF
NA,NA,TRBV5-4,TRBJ1-1,TGTGCCAGCAGCTCCGACGGACAGATTTATATGAACACTGAAGCTTTCTTT,CASSSDGQIYMNTEAFF
NA,NA,TRBV30,TRBJ2-4,TGTGCCTGGAGTGTACCGGTTAGCGTTGACGAAAACATTCAGTACTTC,CAWSVPVSVDENIQYF
once,NA,TRBV7-3,TRBJ2-3,TGTGCCAGCAGCCGGGGAGGGGGAGGAGATACGCAGTATTTT,CASSRGGGGDTQYF
NA,NA,TRBV6-5,TRBJ2-1,TGTGCCAGCAGTTTACCAGGGGTCGCCTACAATGAGCAGTTCTTC,CASSLPGVAYNEQFF
NA,TRBD2,TRBV9,TRBJ2-2,TGTGCCTCTAGCTGGCAGCGGGAGTACACCGGGGAGCTGTTTTTT,CASSWQREYTGELFF
NA,TRBD2,TRBV5-4,TRBJ2-7,TGTGCCAGCAGCGGGGGGGGTAGCGGGAGGGACGTAGGCCTGTACTTC,CASSGGGSGRDVGLYF
NA,TRBD1,TRBV5-6,TRBJ1-1,TGTGCCAGCAGCTTGGGATCGGGACAGCTGAACACTGAAGCTTTCTTT,CASSLGSGQLNTEAFF
NA,NA,TRBV6-6,TRBJ1-1,TGTGCCAGCACGACAGTTTTGAACACTGAAGCTTTCTTT,CASTTVLNTEAFF